This T cell receptor (beta chain) was recovered during a study of blood T cell repertoires in COVID-19. About the study: Samples came from the United States, Italy and Spain, spanning acute and convalescent COVID-19.

Trimming pared 1 base from V and 4 bases from J, leaving 7 bases between. This CDR3 spans 13 amino acids. Germline V lookup: CDR1 MGHRA, CDR2 YSYEKL. Clones were read by immunoSEQ multiplex PCR, and TCRdb kept only the in-frame ones, dropping some. This sample has fewer than 90,000 clones, with 90% to 95% found just once. Sequencing was carried out using peripheral blood. V usage is TRBV4-1 and J usage is TRBJ1-2; D may be TRBD1 (5 bases). The sequence came from a human donor with active COVID-19. The donor label of this sample is uncertain. Here the CDR3 reads CASSQGRVYGYTF. The CDR3 region has the DNA TGCGCCAGCAGCCAAGGCAGGGTCTATGGCTACACCTTC.